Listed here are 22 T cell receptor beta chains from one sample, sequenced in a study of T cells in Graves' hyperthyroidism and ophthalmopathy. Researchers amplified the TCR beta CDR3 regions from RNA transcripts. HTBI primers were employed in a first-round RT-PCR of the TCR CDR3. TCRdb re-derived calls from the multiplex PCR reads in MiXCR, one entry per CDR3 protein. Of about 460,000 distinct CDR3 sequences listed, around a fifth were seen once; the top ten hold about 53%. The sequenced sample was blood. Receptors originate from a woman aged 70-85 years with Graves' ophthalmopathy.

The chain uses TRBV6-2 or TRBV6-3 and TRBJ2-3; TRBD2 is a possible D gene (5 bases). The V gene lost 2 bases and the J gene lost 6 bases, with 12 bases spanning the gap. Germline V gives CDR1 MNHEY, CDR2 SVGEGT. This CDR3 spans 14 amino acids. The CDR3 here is CASSYKGRRDTQYF. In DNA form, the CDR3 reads TGTGCCAGCAGTTACAAGGGCAGGAGGGATACGCAGTATTTT.

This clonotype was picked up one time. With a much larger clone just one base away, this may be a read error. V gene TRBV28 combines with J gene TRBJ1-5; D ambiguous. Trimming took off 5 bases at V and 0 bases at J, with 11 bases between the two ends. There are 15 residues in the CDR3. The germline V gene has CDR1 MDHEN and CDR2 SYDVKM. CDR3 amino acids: CASSQLGFSNQPQHF. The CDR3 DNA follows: TGTGCCAGCAGTCAATTAGGGTTTAGCAATCAGCCCCAGCATTTT.

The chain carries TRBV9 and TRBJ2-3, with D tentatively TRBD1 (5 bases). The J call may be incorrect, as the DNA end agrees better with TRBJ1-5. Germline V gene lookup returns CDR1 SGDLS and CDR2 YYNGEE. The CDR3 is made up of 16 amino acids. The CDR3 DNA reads TGTGCCAGCAGCGCGGGGGGAAGTGGTAGCACAGATACGCAGCATTTT. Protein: CASSAGGSGSTDTQHF.

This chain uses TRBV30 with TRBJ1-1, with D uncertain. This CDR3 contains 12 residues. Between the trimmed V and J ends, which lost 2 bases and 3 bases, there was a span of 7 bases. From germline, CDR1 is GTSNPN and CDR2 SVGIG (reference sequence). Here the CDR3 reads CAWSNGHTEAFF. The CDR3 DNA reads TGTGCCTGGAGTAACGGCCACACTGAAGCTTTCTTT.

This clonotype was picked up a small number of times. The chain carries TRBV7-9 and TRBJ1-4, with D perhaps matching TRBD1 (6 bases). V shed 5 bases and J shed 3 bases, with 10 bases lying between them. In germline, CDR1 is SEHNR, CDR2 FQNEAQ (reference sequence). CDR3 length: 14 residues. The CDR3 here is CASSQGSANEKLFF. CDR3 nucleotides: TGTGCCAGCAGCCAGGGGTCGGCTAATGAAAAACTGTTTTTT.

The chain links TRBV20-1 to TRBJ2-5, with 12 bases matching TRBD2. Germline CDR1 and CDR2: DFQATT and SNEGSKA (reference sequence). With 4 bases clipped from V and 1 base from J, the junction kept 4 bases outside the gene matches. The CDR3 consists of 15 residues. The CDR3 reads CSAKGLAGLQETQYF. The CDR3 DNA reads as TGCAGTGCTAAGGGACTAGCGGGCCTCCAAGAGACCCAGTACTTC.

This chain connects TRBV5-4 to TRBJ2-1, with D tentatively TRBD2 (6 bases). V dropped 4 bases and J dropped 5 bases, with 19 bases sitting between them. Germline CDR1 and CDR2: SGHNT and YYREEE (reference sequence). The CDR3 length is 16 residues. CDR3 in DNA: TGTGCCAGCAGCAGGACATGGAGGGCCTTAAACAATGAGCAGTTCTTC. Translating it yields CASSRTWRALNNEQFF.

In DNA, the CDR3 is TGTGCCAGCACCCCCGGCCAGACAGGGCGAGGCTACACCTTC. This codes for CASTPGQTGRGYTF. The chain links TRBV6-1 to TRBJ1-2; the match to TRBD1 covers 7 bases. CDR3 length: 14 residues. Germline lookup yields CDR1 MNHNS and CDR2 SASEGT. V dropped 7 bases and J dropped 8; count of bases not matched to a gene: 13.

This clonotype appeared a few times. CDR3 sequence reads: CASQGGGTGEVEQYF. DNA of the CDR3: TGTGCCAGCCAGGGGGGAGGGACAGGGGAGGTCGAGCAGTACTTC. This sequence joins TRBV28 and TRBJ2-7; TRBD1 matches at 10 bases. This CDR3 is 15 amino acids long. Trimming removed 8 bases from V and 6 bases from J; junction bases left unmatched: 13. Germline CDR1 MDHEN, CDR2 SYDVKM.

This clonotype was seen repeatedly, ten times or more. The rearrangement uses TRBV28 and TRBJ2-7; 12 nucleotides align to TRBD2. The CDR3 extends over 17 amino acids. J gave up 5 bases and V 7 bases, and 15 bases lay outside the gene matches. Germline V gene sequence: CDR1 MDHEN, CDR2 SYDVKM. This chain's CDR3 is CASTSPSTSGRIHEQYF. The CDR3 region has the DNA TGTGCCAGCACCTCCCCCTCGACTAGCGGGAGAATCCACGAGCAGTACTTC.

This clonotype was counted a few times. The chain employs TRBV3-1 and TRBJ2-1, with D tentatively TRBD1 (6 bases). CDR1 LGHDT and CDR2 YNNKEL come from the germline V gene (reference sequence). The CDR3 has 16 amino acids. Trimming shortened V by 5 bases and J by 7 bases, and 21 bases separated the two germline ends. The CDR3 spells CASSRGGSSLGNEQFF. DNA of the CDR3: TGTGCCAGCAGCAGAGGGGGATCTTCCCTTGGAAATGAGCAGTTCTTC.

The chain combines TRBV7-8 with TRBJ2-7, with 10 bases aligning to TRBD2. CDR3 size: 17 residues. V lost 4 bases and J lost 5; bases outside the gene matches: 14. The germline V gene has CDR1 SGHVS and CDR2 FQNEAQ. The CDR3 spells CASSSAGLAVTGDEQYF. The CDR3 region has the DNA TGTGCCAGCAGCTCCGCCGGACTAGCGGTTACAGGGGACGAGCAGTACTTC.

The DNA for the CDR3 is TGCGCCAGCAGCCACGAGCGGGGGCCCGGGGAGCTGTTTTTT. Amino acids: CASSHERGPGELFF. The rearrangement joins TRBV5-1 to TRBJ2-2; 8 bases are shared with TRBD2. Germline loops: CDR1 SGHRS, CDR2 YFSETQ. The J segment lost 6 bases and the V segment lost 4 bases, leaving 5 bases of the junction unmatched. The CDR3 extends over 14 amino acids.

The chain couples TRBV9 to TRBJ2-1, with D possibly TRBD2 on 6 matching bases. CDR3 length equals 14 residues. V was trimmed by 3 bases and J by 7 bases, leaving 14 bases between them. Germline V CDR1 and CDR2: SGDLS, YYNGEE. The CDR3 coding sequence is TGTGCCAGCAGCGCCCGGCCCGGGACTAATGAGCAGTTCTTC. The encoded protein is CASSARPGTNEQFF.

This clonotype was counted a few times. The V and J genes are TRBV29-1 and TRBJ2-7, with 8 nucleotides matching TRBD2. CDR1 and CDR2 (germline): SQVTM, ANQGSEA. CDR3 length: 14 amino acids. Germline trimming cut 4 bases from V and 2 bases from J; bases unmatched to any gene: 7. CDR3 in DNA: TGCAGCGTTGCTAGCGGGCGACCCCCCTACGAGCAGTACTTC. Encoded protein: CSVASGRPPYEQYF.

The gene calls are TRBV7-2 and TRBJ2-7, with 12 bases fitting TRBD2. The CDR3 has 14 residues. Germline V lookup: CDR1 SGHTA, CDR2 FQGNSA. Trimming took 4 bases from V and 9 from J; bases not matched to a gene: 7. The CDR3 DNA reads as TGTGCCAGCAGCTCGACTAGCGGGAGCCGTTGGCAGTACTTC. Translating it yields CASSSTSGSRWQYF.

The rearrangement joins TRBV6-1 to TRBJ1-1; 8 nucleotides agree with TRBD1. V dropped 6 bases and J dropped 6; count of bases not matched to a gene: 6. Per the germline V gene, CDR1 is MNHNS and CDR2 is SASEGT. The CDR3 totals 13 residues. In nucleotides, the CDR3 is TGTGCCAGCAGGGCAGGGGGCACCCCTGAAGCTTTCTTT. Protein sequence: CASRAGGTPEAFF.

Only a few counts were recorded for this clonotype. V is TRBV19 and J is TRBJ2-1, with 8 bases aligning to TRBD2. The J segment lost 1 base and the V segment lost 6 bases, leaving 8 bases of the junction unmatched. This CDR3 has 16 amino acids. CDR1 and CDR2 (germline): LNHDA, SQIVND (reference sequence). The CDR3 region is CASSLPSGLSYNEQFF. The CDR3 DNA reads TGTGCCAGTAGCCTGCCTAGCGGGCTTTCCTACAATGAGCAGTTCTTC.

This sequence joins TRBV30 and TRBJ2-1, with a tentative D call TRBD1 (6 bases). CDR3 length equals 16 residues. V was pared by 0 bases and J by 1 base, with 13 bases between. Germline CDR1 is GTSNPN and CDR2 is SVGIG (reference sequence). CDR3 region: CAWSVGRGTSYNEQFF. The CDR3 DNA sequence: TGTGCCTGGAGTGTAGGGCGTGGGACATCCTACAATGAGCAGTTCTTC.

Here the CDR3 reads CASSGRQGGNTIYF. The DNA for the CDR3 is TGTGCCAGCAGTGGCCGACAGGGGGGAAACACCATATATTTT. The rearrangement uses TRBV2 and TRBJ1-3; TRBD1 agrees at 8 bases. Germline assignment: CDR1 SNHLY and CDR2 FYNNEI. Trimming at V came to 4 bases and at J to 4 bases, leaving 3 bases not matched to a gene. The CDR3 consists of 14 residues. Combining the CDR3 with reference TRBV2 and TRBJ1-3 gives the whole variable domain EPEVTQTPSHQVTQMGQEVILRCVPISNHLYFYWYRQILGQKVEFLVSFYNNEISEKSEIFDDQFSVERPDGSNFTLKIRSTKLEDSAMYFCASSGRQGGNTIYFGEGSWLTVV.

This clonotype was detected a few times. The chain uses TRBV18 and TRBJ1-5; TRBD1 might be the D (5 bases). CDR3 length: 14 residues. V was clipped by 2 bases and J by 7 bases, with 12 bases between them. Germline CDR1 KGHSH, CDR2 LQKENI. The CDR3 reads CASSPIGAGQPQHF. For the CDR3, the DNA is TGTGCCAGCTCACCAATAGGGGCAGGACAGCCCCAGCATTTT.

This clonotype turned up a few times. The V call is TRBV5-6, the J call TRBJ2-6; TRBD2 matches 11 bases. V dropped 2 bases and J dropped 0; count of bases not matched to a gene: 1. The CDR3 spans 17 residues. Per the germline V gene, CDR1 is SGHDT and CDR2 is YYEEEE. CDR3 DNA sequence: TGTGCCAGCAGCTTACTAGCGGGGGTCTCTGGGGCCAACGTCCTGACTTTC. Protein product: CASSLLAGVSGANVLTF. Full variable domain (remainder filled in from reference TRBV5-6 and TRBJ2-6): DAGVTQSPTHLIKTRGQQVTLRCSPKSGHDTVSWYQQALGQGPQFIFQYYEEEERQRGNFPDRFSGHQFPNYSSELNVNALLLGDSALYLCASSLLAGVSGANVLTFGAGSRLTVL.